This TCR beta chain was sequenced during a study of shared clonotypes between healthy human individuals. In this sample, this clone turned up a few times. Germline V gene data show CDR1 as MNHEY and CDR2 as SVGAGI. This CDR3 has 15 residues. V was pared by 5 bases and J by 9 bases, with 7 bases of the junction left unmatched. For unsorted samples, genomic DNA was extracted from tens of millions of PBMCs. The data were produced by immunoSEQ multiplex PCR, yet TCRdb's version contains in-frame clones alone and is incomplete. The top ten clones hold around 12% of a sample with hundreds of thousands of clones, roughly 72% of them seen once.

The clonotype originates from a woman in her forties in good health. Some clones in this sample may be carry-over from other donors' samples. The sequencing input was PBMCs. The chain uses TRBV6-5 and TRBJ2-1, with 13 bases aligning to TRBD2. As DNA, the CDR3 is TGTGCCAGCAGTCCCGGACTAGCGGGAGTGAGTGAGCAGTTCTTC. Protein product: CASSPGLAGVSEQFF.